The following is a T cell receptor (beta chain) sequence with its context. The record originates from a study of T cell changes during pregnancy in multiple sclerosis. Method: immunoSEQ multiplex PCR; TCRdb's copy keeps in-frame clones and lacks some. The sample shows 40,000 to 60,000 clones, more than 80% of them seen only once. The source was CD4+ T cells from peripheral blood mononuclear cells, collected before pregnancy. The receptor was isolated from a female donor with multiple sclerosis, enrolled in a pregnancy study.

The CDR3 is CAWSVGLALYEQYF. CDR3 sequence (DNA): TGTGCCTGGAGTGTAGGTCTAGCGTTGTACGAGCAGTACTTC. This chain joins TRBV30 and TRBJ2-7, with TRBD2 as a possible D gene (6 bases). CDR3 size: 14 residues. Germline V gives CDR1 GTSNPN, CDR2 SVGIG (reference sequence). Trimming cost V 0 bases and J 4 bases, with 13 bases left between them.